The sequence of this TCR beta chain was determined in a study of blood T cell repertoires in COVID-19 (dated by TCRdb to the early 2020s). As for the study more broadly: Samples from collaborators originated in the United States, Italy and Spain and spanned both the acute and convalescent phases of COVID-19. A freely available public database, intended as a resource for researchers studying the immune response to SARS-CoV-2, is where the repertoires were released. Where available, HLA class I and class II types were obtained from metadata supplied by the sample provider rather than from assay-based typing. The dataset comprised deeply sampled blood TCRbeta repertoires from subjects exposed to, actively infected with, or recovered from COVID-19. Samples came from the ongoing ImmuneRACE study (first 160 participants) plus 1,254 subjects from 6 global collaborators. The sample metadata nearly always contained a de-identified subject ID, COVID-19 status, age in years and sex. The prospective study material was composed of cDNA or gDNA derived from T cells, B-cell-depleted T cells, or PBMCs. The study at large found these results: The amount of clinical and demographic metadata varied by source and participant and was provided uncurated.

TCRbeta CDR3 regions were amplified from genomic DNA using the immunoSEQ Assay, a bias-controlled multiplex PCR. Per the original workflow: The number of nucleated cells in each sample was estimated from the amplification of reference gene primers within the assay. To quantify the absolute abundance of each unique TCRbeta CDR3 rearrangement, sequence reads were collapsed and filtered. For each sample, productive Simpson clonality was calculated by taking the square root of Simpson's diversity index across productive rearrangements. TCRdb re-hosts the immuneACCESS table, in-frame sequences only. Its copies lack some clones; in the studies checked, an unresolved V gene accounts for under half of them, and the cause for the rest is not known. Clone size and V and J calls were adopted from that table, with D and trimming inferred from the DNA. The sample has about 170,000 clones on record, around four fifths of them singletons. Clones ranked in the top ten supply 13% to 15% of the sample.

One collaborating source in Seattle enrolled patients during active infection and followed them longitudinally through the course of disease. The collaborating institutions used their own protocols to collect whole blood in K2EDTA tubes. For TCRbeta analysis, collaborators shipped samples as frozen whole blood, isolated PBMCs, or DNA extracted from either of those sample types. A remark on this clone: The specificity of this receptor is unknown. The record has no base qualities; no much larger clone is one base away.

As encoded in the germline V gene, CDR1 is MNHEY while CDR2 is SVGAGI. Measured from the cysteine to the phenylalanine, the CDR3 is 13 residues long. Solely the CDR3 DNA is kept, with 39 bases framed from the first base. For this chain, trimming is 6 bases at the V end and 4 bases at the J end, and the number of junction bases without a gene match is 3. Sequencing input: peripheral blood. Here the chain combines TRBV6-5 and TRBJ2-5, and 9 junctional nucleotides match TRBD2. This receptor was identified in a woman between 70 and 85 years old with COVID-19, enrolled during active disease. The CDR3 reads CASRVLAGETQYF. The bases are TGTGCCAGCAGGGTACTAGCGGGAGAGACCCAGTACTTC.